The 20 T cell receptor beta chains reported below all come from one sample, sequenced in a study of blood T cell repertoires in COVID-19. The method was immunoSEQ multiplex PCR; TCRdb's version includes in-frame clones alone and lacks a portion of them. The repertoire holds 140,000 to 150,000 clones, with around 80% as singletons. Sequencing input: peripheral blood. These receptors came from an older woman with acute or convalescent COVID-19.

The gene calls are TRBV19 and TRBJ1-5, with D possibly matching TRBD1 (5 bases). CDR1 is LNHDA and CDR2 is SQIVND in the germline V gene (reference sequence). The CDR3 sequence is 14 residues long. V lost 10 bases, J lost 2 bases, and 15 bases lay in between. For the CDR3, the DNA is TGTGCCACCAGAGTAAGCAGGGGCAATCAGCCCCAGCATTTT. This codes for CATRVSRGNQPQHF.

This chain joins TRBV30 and TRBJ2-1, with TRBD2 matching 12 bases. The CDR3 loop spans 16 amino acids. Losses at the gene ends were 3 bases for V and 3 bases for J; bases not matched to a gene: 6. Germline CDR1 reads GTSNPN; CDR2 reads SVGIG (reference sequence). The CDR3 coding sequence is TGTGCCTGGAGCAGACTAGCGGGAGTAAGCTACAATGAGCAGTTCTTC. It translates to CAWSRLAGVSYNEQFF.

The genes are TRBV27 and TRBJ2-2; 8 nucleotides align to TRBD1. This CDR3 spans 14 amino acids. From germline, CDR1 is MNHEY and CDR2 SMNVEV (reference sequence). The J segment lost 4 bases and the V segment lost 10 bases, leaving 8 bases of the junction unmatched. In DNA form, the CDR3 reads TGTGCCATTCGAGGACAGGGCGGCACCGGGGAGCTGTTTTTT. This encodes CAIRGQGGTGELFF.

The chain recombines TRBV28 with TRBJ1-3; a possible D gene is TRBD1 (6 bases). Trimming took off 5 bases at V and 7 bases at J, with 12 bases between the two ends. CDR1 is MDHEN, CDR2 SYDVKM, per germline. CDR3 length equals 13 residues. The CDR3 nucleotides are TGTGCCAGCAGTCTGACAGGAGTCAACACCATATATTTT. Translated, it gives CASSLTGVNTIYF.

This clone appeared once. The J gene is TRBJ1-5, the V gene TRBV20-1; 8 nucleotides agree with TRBD1. CDR3 size: 14 residues. Germline values: CDR1 DFQATT, CDR2 SNEGSKA (reference sequence). V was clipped by 3 bases and J by 5 bases; unmatched bases: 6. CDR3: CSASTRDRYQPQHF. Written as DNA, the CDR3 is TGCAGTGCTAGTACCCGGGACAGGTATCAGCCCCAGCATTTT.

The chain uses TRBV7-9 and TRBJ2-3, with D possibly being TRBD1 (6 bases). V dropped 5 bases and J dropped 2 bases, with 14 bases sitting between them. This CDR3 is built from 15 residues. Germline CDR1 is SEHNR and CDR2 is FQNEAQ (reference sequence). DNA for the CDR3: TGTGCCAGCAGCAGCGGACAGAGTTCCACAGATACGCAGTATTTT. It codes for CASSSGQSSTDTQYF. The complete variable domain, with remaining parts taken from reference TRBV7-9 and TRBJ2-3, reads DTGVSQNPRHKITKRGQNVTFRCDPISEHNRLYWYRQTLGQGPEFLTYFQNEAQLEKSRLLSDRFSAERPKGSFSTLEIQRTEQGDSAMYLCASSSGQSSTDTQYFGPGTRLTVL.

V is TRBV11-2 and J is TRBJ2-1, with D perhaps matching TRBD2 (6 bases). CDR1 is SGHAT, CDR2 FQNNGV, per germline. This CDR3 is 18 amino acids long. Trimming shortened V by 1 base and J by 6 bases, and 22 bases separated the two germline ends. DNA of the CDR3: TGTGCCAGCAGCTTAGGCAAGCTTATCCTAGCGTGGCCCAATGAGCAGTTCTTC. Translated, it gives CASSLGKLILAWPNEQFF.

The chain links TRBV24-1 to TRBJ1-5; 7 bases agree with TRBD1. Germline V gene lookup returns CDR1 KGHDR and CDR2 SFDVKD. The CDR3 is 16 residues long. Losses at the gene ends were 3 bases for V and 5 bases for J; bases not matched to a gene: 9. CDR3 sequence: CATSDGDSLSYQPQHF. CDR3 coding DNA: TGTGCCACCAGTGATGGGGACAGTCTGTCGTATCAGCCCCAGCATTTT.

The CDR3 coding sequence is TGTGCCAGCAGCTTAGCGATTCTCGTCGGCGAGCAGTACTTC. The encoded protein is CASSLAILVGEQYF. The V and J genes are TRBV7-9 and TRBJ2-7; D unclear. Germline CDR1 SEHNR, CDR2 FQNEAQ (reference sequence). The CDR3 runs 14 residues. Trimming left V 0 bases short and J 6 bases short, with 12 bases between.

This clone occurred once. Here the CDR3 reads CASSRTQGQPQHF. The CDR3 nucleotides are TGTGCCAGCAGCCGAACACAGGGTCAGCCCCAGCATTTT. The chain has TRBV11-2 and TRBJ1-5; maybe TRBD1 (6 bases). Trimming took off 5 bases at V and 6 bases at J, with 11 bases between the two ends. Looked up from germline, CDR1 is SGHAT and CDR2 is FQNNGV. This CDR3 has 13 residues.

The rearrangement joins TRBV7-8 to TRBJ2-3, with D tentatively TRBD2 (6 bases). Trimming cost V 1 base and J 4 bases, with 9 bases left between them. This CDR3 spans 14 amino acids. The V gene's germline CDR1 is SGHVS and CDR2 FQNEAQ. CDR3 in DNA: TGTGCCAGCAGCTTAGAACTAGCTGCAGATACGCAGTATTTT. Amino acid sequence: CASSLELAADTQYF.

The rearrangement uses TRBV19 and TRBJ2-2; D is possibly TRBD1 (5 bases). Germline lookup yields CDR1 LNHDA and CDR2 SQIVND (reference sequence). The CDR3 length is 16 residues. V was clipped by 0 bases and J by 7 bases, with 15 bases between them. The chain's CDR3 is CASSIDTGLGFGELFF. In nucleotides, the CDR3 is TGTGCCAGTAGTATAGATACAGGATTAGGTTTCGGGGAGCTGTTTTTT.

This chain uses TRBV11-2 with TRBJ2-1; 11 bases align to TRBD2. V shed 5 bases, J shed 4 bases, and the junction held 7 bases outside the gene matches. This CDR3 is 16 amino acids long. Germline CDR1 reads SGHAT; CDR2 reads FQNNGV. CDR3 sequence (DNA): TGTGCCAGCAGCCGACTAGCGGGAAGGAGGTACAATGAGCAGTTCTTC. Amino acid sequence: CASSRLAGRRYNEQFF.

The genes are TRBV9 and TRBJ1-3; D unresolved. Trimming shortened V by 1 base and J by 6 bases, and 26 bases separated the two germline ends. Germline CDR1 is SGDLS and CDR2 is YYNGEE. The CDR3 is 19 residues long. DNA for the CDR3: TGTGCCAGCAGCGTAAACCCCACTTTTTCCGGCGGAGCAATAAACACCATATATTTT. Residues: CASSVNPTFSGGAINTIYF.

The chain is built from TRBV30 and TRBJ1-6; D not certain. This CDR3 is 16 amino acids long. V was shortened by 0 bases and J by 6 bases, with 15 bases between the two germline ends. Per germline, CDR1 GTSNPN and CDR2 SVGIG (reference sequence). The CDR3 DNA reads TGTGCCTGGAGTGTAGAAGTGGCCCCCTCTAATTCACCCCTCCACTTT. Its translation is CAWSVEVAPSNSPLHF.

The CDR3 DNA reads as TGCGCCAGCAGCCAAGATGGAGGGTACGAGCAGTTCTTC. Protein: CASSQDGGYEQFF. The J gene is TRBJ2-1, the V gene TRBV4-1; D is possibly TRBD2 (6 bases). V shed 0 bases and J shed 10 bases, with 10 bases lying between them. Looked up from germline, CDR1 is MGHRA and CDR2 is YSYEKL. There are 13 residues in the CDR3.

The chain combines TRBV15 with TRBJ1-5; D is uncertain. CDR1 is LNHNV, CDR2 YYDKDF, per germline (reference sequence). The CDR3 is 15 residues long. Deletions cut 0 bases from V and 0 bases from J, with 6 bases between. CDR3 nucleotides: TGTGCCACCAGCAGAGATCGGAGTAGCAATCAGCCCCAGCATTTT. Protein: CATSRDRSSNQPQHF.

This clone was observed a handful of times. V gene TRBV4-2 combines with J gene TRBJ2-2, with 11 bases that match TRBD2. CDR3 length: 21 amino acids. Germline lookup yields CDR1 LGHNA and CDR2 YNFKEQ. The V gene end was trimmed by 2 bases and the J gene end by 2 bases; junction bases not matched to a gene: 16. The CDR3 is CASSQLQLGASGRLNTGELFF. Written as DNA, the CDR3 is TGTGCCAGCAGCCAACTTCAACTTGGGGCTAGCGGGAGGTTAAACACCGGGGAGCTGTTTTTT.

The V call is TRBV30, the J call TRBJ1-3, with a tentative D call TRBD1 (6 bases). CDR1 is GTSNPN and CDR2 is SVGIG in the germline V gene (reference sequence). The ends were cut back, 0 bases at V and 4 bases at J, with 22 bases in the middle. CDR3 length: 18 amino acids. For the CDR3, the DNA is TGTGCCTGGAGTGTACTGGGGGGGGCGAGTCGTATAGGAAACACCATATATTTT. Translation: CAWSVLGGASRIGNTIYF. Full variable domain (rest looked up from reference TRBV30 and TRBJ1-3): SQTIHQWPATLVQPVGSPLSLECTVEGTSNPNLYWYRQAAGRGLQLLFYSVGIGQISSEVPQNLSASRPQDRQFILSSKKLLLSDSGFYLCAWSVLGGASRIGNTIYFGEGSWLTVV.

The chain has TRBV5-1 and TRBJ1-1; TRBD1 agrees at 9 bases. Germline CDR1 and CDR2: SGHRS and YFSETQ. This CDR3 spans 15 amino acids. The trim removed 4 bases at V and 4 bases at J, leaving 8 bases unmatched. CDR3 nucleotides: TGCGCCAGCAGCCGGGAGACAGGGGGTATCACTGAAGCTTTCTTT. It encodes CASSRETGGITEAFF.